A single sample gave rise to the 20 T cell receptor beta chains below, sequenced in a study of cytomegalovirus exposure and HLA in healthy donors. Primers included in the PCR were 60 Vbeta and 13 Jbeta primers. The protocol was immunoSEQ multiplex PCR, while the TCRdb copy is restricted to in-frame clones and leaves out a portion. The sample comprises over 110,000 clones, 78% of which are singletons, and 5% to 8% rests with the top ten. Sequences were obtained from PBMCs. These receptors all come from a woman aged 40 to 50 in good health and CMV-seropositive.

J is TRBJ2-5 and V is TRBV19; D may be TRBD2 (6 bases). The germline V gene has CDR1 LNHDA and CDR2 SQIVND (reference sequence). Trimming took 3 bases from V and 1 from J, leaving 27 bases between them. This CDR3 is 20 amino acids long. The CDR3 nucleotides read TGTGCCAGTAGTATGCGCAAAACCGTCATAAGGAGGGTAGGCCAAGAGACCCAGTACTTC. It codes for CASSMRKTVIRRVGQETQYF.

V usage is TRBV6-1 and J usage is TRBJ1-4, with 9 bases that match TRBD1. This CDR3 is 12 amino acids long. Germline CDR1 and CDR2: MNHNS and SASEGT. Losses at the gene ends were 8 bases for V and 13 bases for J; bases not matched to a gene: 8. Written as DNA, the CDR3 is TGTGCCAGCTGGGACAGGGTAAATTTACTGTTTTTT. Protein product: CASWDRVNLLFF.

The V and J genes are TRBV6-5 and TRBJ2-1; 7 bases fit TRBD2. The CDR3 length is 14 residues. Germline lookup yields CDR1 MNHEY and CDR2 SVGAGI. Trimming took 2 bases from V and 9 from J; bases not matched to a gene: 7. CDR3 in DNA: TGTGCCAGCAGTTACGGGAGGGCCGTATCTGAGCAGTTCTTC. It specifies CASSYGRAVSEQFF.

The chain employs TRBV28 and TRBJ1-2; TRBD1 is a possible D gene (5 bases). The germline V gene has CDR1 MDHEN and CDR2 SYDVKM. The CDR3 loop spans 13 amino acids. V dropped 4 bases and J dropped 4 bases, with 10 bases sitting between them. The CDR3 nucleotides read TGTGCCAGCAGTTCAGGGTCTCTCTATGGCTACACCTTC. Amino acid sequence: CASSSGSLYGYTF.

The gene calls are TRBV2 and TRBJ2-1, with 16 bases aligning to TRBD2. The CDR3 totals 15 residues. Trimming removed 6 bases from V and 4 bases from J; junction bases left unmatched: 0. Looked up from germline, CDR1 is SNHLY and CDR2 is FYNNEI. The CDR3 region has the DNA TGTGCCAGCAGGGGACTAGCGGGGGGGTACAATGAGCAGTTCTTC. Protein product: CASRGLAGGYNEQFF.

The rearrangement uses TRBV10-3 and TRBJ2-3; D is ambiguous. This CDR3 is 15 amino acids long. Germline assignment: CDR1 ENHRY and CDR2 SYGVKD. The V end lost 7 bases, the J end lost 0 bases, and 14 bases lay between the germline ends. The CDR3 region is CAIKNPVPSTDTQYF. Here the CDR3 DNA reads TGTGCCATCAAAAACCCGGTACCTAGCACAGATACGCAGTATTTT.

The V and J genes are TRBV15 and TRBJ2-1; D remains unclear. CDR1 and CDR2 from the germline V gene are LNHNV and YYDKDF (reference sequence). This CDR3 contains 15 residues. V dropped 0 bases and J dropped 2 bases, with 8 bases sitting between them. This CDR3 is CATSRDSQPYNEQFF. CDR3 in DNA: TGTGCCACCAGCAGAGATTCACAGCCCTACAATGAGCAGTTCTTC.

The sample holds a few counts of this clone. The V gene is TRBV6-5, the J gene TRBJ1-5; weak D call: TRBD1 (6 bases). This CDR3 is built from 14 residues. CDR1 MNHEY and CDR2 SVGAGI come from the germline V gene. Trimming left V 6 bases short and J 3 bases short, with 12 bases between. This chain's CDR3 is CASSPRTANQPQHF. CDR3 nucleotide sequence: TGTGCCAGCAGCCCGCGGACAGCCAATCAGCCCCAGCATTTT.

The gene calls are TRBV28 and TRBJ2-1, with TRBD2 matching over 9 bases. Germline V gives CDR1 MDHEN, CDR2 SYDVKM. The length of the CDR3 is 17 residues. The V and J ends lost 3 bases and 0 bases, in that order; junction bases with no gene match: 6. CDR3 sequence reads: CASSFLAGISSYNEQFF. For the CDR3, the DNA is TGTGCCAGCAGTTTCCTAGCGGGGATCAGCTCCTACAATGAGCAGTTCTTC.

The rearrangement links TRBV18 to TRBJ1-5, with 7 bases matching TRBD1. Germline V gives CDR1 KGHSH, CDR2 LQKENI. The CDR3 covers 15 residues. V was pared by 6 bases and J by 0 bases, with 5 bases of the junction left unmatched. The CDR3 region is CASSPRGNSNQPQHF. CDR3 nucleotides: TGTGCCAGCTCGCCCAGGGGGAATAGCAATCAGCCCCAGCATTTT.

The chain has TRBV11-2 and TRBJ2-1, with 9 positions matching TRBD1. Germline V CDR1 and CDR2: SGHAT, FQNNGV. This CDR3 comprises 15 residues. The J segment lost 6 bases and the V segment lost 3 bases, leaving 6 bases of the junction unmatched. CDR3 sequence reads: CASSFWTGVPNEQFF. In nucleotides, the CDR3 is TGTGCCAGCAGCTTTTGGACAGGGGTACCCAATGAGCAGTTCTTC.

Only a few counts were recorded for this clone. The chain links TRBV19 to TRBJ2-7; 8 nucleotides agree with TRBD1. In germline, CDR1 is LNHDA, CDR2 SQIVND (reference sequence). CDR3 length: 15 residues. Trimming took 5 bases from V and 2 from J; bases not matched to a gene: 8. CDR3 protein: CASSLGRQGTYEQYF. The CDR3 region has the DNA TGTGCCAGTAGTCTGGGAAGACAGGGGACCTACGAGCAGTACTTC.

The rearrangement joins TRBV30 to TRBJ1-4, with unresolved D. Trimming left V 8 bases short and J 8 bases short, with 18 bases between. This CDR3 spans 13 amino acids. CDR1 GTSNPN and CDR2 SVGIG come from the germline V gene (reference sequence). DNA of the CDR3: TGTGCCGGGGTGGCGCAGCCGGGGGAAAAACTGTTTTTT. This gives the protein CAGVAQPGEKLFF.

Only one count was recorded for this clone. The chain carries TRBV23-1 and TRBJ2-1, with 8 bases that match TRBD1. TRBV23-1 is flagged as an ORF with uncertain function. The CDR3 spans 17 residues. V dropped 1 base and J dropped 7; count of bases not matched to a gene: 12. The chain's CDR3 is CASSQWGKGQEWNEQFF. The CDR3 DNA reads TGCGCCAGCAGTCAATGGGGTAAGGGACAGGAGTGGAATGAGCAGTTCTTC.

The table lists this clone with a few counts. The gene calls are TRBV10-1 and TRBJ2-7; TRBD1 matches 7 bases. The J segment lost 5 bases and the V segment lost 6 bases, leaving 4 bases of the junction unmatched. CDR3 size: 12 residues. The germline V gene encodes CDR1 WNHNN and CDR2 SYGVQD (reference sequence). The CDR3 coding sequence is TGCGCCAGCAGCCCGACAGGGAACGAGCAGTACTTC. Protein: CASSPTGNEQYF.

The chain couples TRBV5-1 to TRBJ2-3; perhaps TRBD2 as D (5 bases). V lost 7 bases and J 1 base, leaving 13 bases between the germline ends. The CDR3 contains 14 residues. Per the germline V gene, CDR1 is SGHRS and CDR2 is YFSETQ. This CDR3 reads CASYRGDRTDTQYF. The CDR3 DNA reads as TGCGCCAGCTACCGGGGAGATCGCACAGATACGCAGTATTTT.

The chain couples TRBV5-6 to TRBJ2-7; D might be TRBD1 (7 bases). V dropped 3 bases and J dropped 3 bases, with 13 bases sitting between them. The germline V gene encodes CDR1 SGHDT and CDR2 YYEEEE. The CDR3 is 14 amino acids. The CDR3 is CASSSSGGGYEQYF. As DNA, the CDR3 is TGTGCCAGCAGCTCCTCAGGGGGAGGCTACGAGCAGTACTTC. The full variable domain, completed using reference TRBV5-6 and TRBJ2-7, is DAGVTQSPTHLIKTRGQQVTLRCSPKSGHDTVSWYQQALGQGPQFIFQYYEEEERQRGNFPDRFSGHQFPNYSSELNVNALLLGDSALYLCASSSSGGGYEQYFGPGTRLTVT.

This clone was counted a few times. The rearrangement links TRBV30 to TRBJ2-2, with 7 bases matching TRBD2. After removal of 0 bases from V and 3 bases from J, the junction contained 4 bases not matched to a gene. The germline V gene encodes CDR1 GTSNPN and CDR2 SVGIG (reference sequence). The CDR3 sequence is 15 residues long. The CDR3, as DNA: TGTGCCTGGAGTGTACTGGGGAGGGACACCGGGGAGCTGTTTTTT. Amino acid sequence: CAWSVLGRDTGELFF. Complete variable domain (other parts from reference TRBV30 and TRBJ2-2): SQTIHQWPATLVQPVGSPLSLECTVEGTSNPNLYWYRQAAGRGLQLLFYSVGIGQISSEVPQNLSASRPQDRQFILSSKKLLLSDSGFYLCAWSVLGRDTGELFFGEGSRLTVL.

This sequence joins TRBV18 and TRBJ2-1, with no clear D. Per germline, CDR1 KGHSH and CDR2 LQKENI. V was clipped by 3 bases and J by 8 bases, with 5 bases between them. The CDR3 contains 11 residues. The DNA of the CDR3 is TGTGCCAGCTCACCGGGCGATGAGCAGTTCTTC. Translated, it gives CASSPGDEQFF.

This clone was seen a single time. The chain recombines TRBV5-8 with TRBJ2-1; 8 bases align to TRBD2. The J segment lost 10 bases and the V segment lost 0 bases, leaving 12 bases of the junction unmatched. CDR1 is SGHTS and CDR2 is YDEGEE in the germline V gene. The length of the CDR3 is 16 residues. The chain's CDR3 is CASSLAYGGRPAEQFF. The CDR3 nucleotides are TGTGCCAGCAGCTTGGCCTACGGCGGGAGGCCTGCAGAGCAGTTCTTC.